The source of this T cell receptor (beta chain) is a study of cytomegalovirus exposure and HLA in healthy donors. The study, taken as a whole, reports: Many donors carried some public TCRs, although rarity characterized most TCR sequences. Per published reports, the classifier diagnosed cytomegalovirus status with high specificity and sensitivity. The tendency of first-cohort TCR clusters to co-occur in the approximately 120 validation repertoires was identified by a subsequent analysis.

Points on this clone: The antigen is unknown.

Profiling relied on immunoSEQ multiplex PCR, and the TCRdb table lists in-frame clones only, not all of them. The sample has under 250,000 clones; over 75% are singletons. CDR3 size: 15 residues. V shed 6 bases and J 8 bases; nucleotides not matched to a gene: 10. Germline V gene sequence: CDR1 MDHEN, CDR2 SYDVKM. Sequenced sample: PBMCs. The source of this sequence is a woman between 18 and 29 years old in good health and CMV-seropositive. V is TRBV28 and J is TRBJ1-4; 9 nucleotides line up with TRBD1. The CDR3 nucleotides read TGTGCCAGCAGACAAGGACAGGGGTTAGGCGAAAAACTGTTTTTT. This encodes CASRQGQGLGEKLFF. Combining the CDR3 with reference TRBV28 and TRBJ1-4 gives the whole variable domain DVKVTQSSRYLVKRTGEKVFLECVQDMDHENMFWYRQDPGLGLRLIYFSYDVKMKEKGDIPEGYSVSREKKERFSLILESASTNQTSMYLCASRQGQGLGEKLFFGSGTQLSVL.